Shown below are 21 T cell receptor beta chains from a single sample sequenced in a study of T cell responses to AZD1222 COVID-19 vaccine. TCRdb keeps only in-frame clones here, not all; method: immunoSEQ multiplex PCR. The table includes approximately 100,000 clones, around 96% detected once. Sequencing used peripheral blood, obtained on day 0 of AZD1222 vaccination. The receptors shown here come from an adult in good health.

The rearrangement links TRBV28 to TRBJ1-1, with D uncertain. This CDR3 region has 15 residues. In germline, CDR1 is MDHEN, CDR2 SYDVKM. Trimming took 4 bases from V and 4 from J, leaving 16 bases between them. For the CDR3, the DNA is TGTGCCAGCAGTTCCTGGACGGTCATGGGCACTGAAGCTTTCTTT. Amino acids: CASSSWTVMGTEAFF.

V gene TRBV2 combines with J gene TRBJ2-5; 9 bases line up with TRBD1. The CDR3 has 13 residues. Germline V gene sequence: CDR1 SNHLY, CDR2 FYNNEI. V lost 5 bases, J lost 5 bases, and 3 bases stayed unmatched. CDR3 residues: CASSTGGLETQYF. The CDR3 nucleotides read TGTGCCAGCAGTACAGGGGGCTTGGAGACCCAGTACTTC.

The CDR3 protein is CASSSDGNRGFTEAFF. CDR3 DNA: TGTGCCAGCAGCTCGGATGGGAACAGGGGGTTCACTGAAGCTTTCTTT. V usage is TRBV9 and J usage is TRBJ1-1; 8 positions agree with TRBD1. Germline loops: CDR1 SGDLS, CDR2 YYNGEE. Germline trimming cut 4 bases from V and 4 bases from J; bases unmatched to any gene: 12. The CDR3 loop spans 16 amino acids.

The genes are TRBV7-2 and TRBJ1-6; D remains ambiguous. The V end lost 2 bases, the J end lost 7 bases, and 18 bases lay between the germline ends. Germline-derived CDR1 and CDR2 are SGHTA and FQGNSA. The CDR3 extends over 17 amino acids. DNA of the CDR3: TGTGCCAGCAGCTTAAATTTTGGCGCTGCTAACAATTCACCCCTCCACTTT. It translates to CASSLNFGAANNSPLHF.

The chain carries TRBV3-1 (or the pseudogene TRBV3-2) and TRBJ2-1; 11 bases are a match to TRBD2. V lost 2 bases, J lost 8 bases, and 11 bases stayed unmatched. The germline V gene encodes CDR1 LGHDT and CDR2 YNNKEL (reference sequence). The CDR3 consists of 17 residues. The CDR3 DNA follows: TGTGCCAGCAGCCAACCCTATAGCGGGGGGGCCCAGTATGAGCAGTTCTTC. It encodes CASSQPYSGGAQYEQFF.

The V call is TRBV18, the J call TRBJ1-1, with D perhaps TRBD1 (5 bases). The germline CDR1 and CDR2 sequences are KGHSH and LQKENI. Trimming cost V 1 base and J 0 bases, with 9 bases left between them. This CDR3 is built from 15 residues. CDR3 in DNA: TGTGCCAGCTCACCACGTCCGGACATGAACACTGAAGCTTTCTTT. Protein: CASSPRPDMNTEAFF. The variable domain in full, with the rest retrieved from reference TRBV18 and TRBJ1-1, is NAGVMQNPRHLVRRRGQEARLRCSPMKGHSHVYWYRQLPEEGLKFMVYLQKENIIDESGMPKERFSAEFPKEGPSILRIQQVVRGDSAAYFCASSPRPDMNTEAFFGQGTRLTVV.

The chain is built from TRBV9 and TRBJ2-1, with D unclear. V lost 4 bases and J lost 10, with 18 bases in between. The CDR3 covers 14 residues. Germline V gene sequence: CDR1 SGDLS, CDR2 YYNGEE. CDR3 sequence (DNA): TGTGCCAGCAGCTTCGCCGGGTCGGGTGTAGAGCAGTTCTTC. Amino acids: CASSFAGSGVEQFF. Full variable domain (remainder filled in from reference TRBV9 and TRBJ2-1): DSGVTQTPKHLITATGQRVTLRCSPRSGDLSVYWYQQSLDQGLQFLIQYYNGEERAKGNILERFSAQQFPDLHSELNLSSLELGDSALYFCASSFAGSGVEQFFGPGTRLTVL.

V is TRBV18 and J is TRBJ1-1; possible D gene TRBD1, 5 bases. The ends were cut back, 0 bases at V and 1 base at J, with 12 bases in the middle. The CDR3 sequence is 16 residues long. Germline V lookup: CDR1 KGHSH, CDR2 LQKENI. The DNA of the CDR3 is TGTGCCAGCTCACCACCCAGGAAGGGGCCGAACACTGAAGCTTTCTTT. This encodes CASSPPRKGPNTEAFF. Drawing the rest from reference TRBV18 and TRBJ1-1, the complete variable domain is NAGVMQNPRHLVRRRGQEARLRCSPMKGHSHVYWYRQLPEEGLKFMVYLQKENIIDESGMPKERFSAEFPKEGPSILRIQQVVRGDSAAYFCASSPPRKGPNTEAFFGQGTRLTVV.

The chain employs TRBV7-8 and TRBJ1-1, with no clear D. Per germline, CDR1 SGHVS and CDR2 FQNEAQ. The ends were cut back, 5 bases at V and 7 bases at J, with 14 bases in the middle. The CDR3 totals 13 residues. The CDR3: CASSASVYSEAFF. The CDR3 bases are TGTGCCAGCAGCGCCTCTGTGTACAGTGAAGCTTTCTTT.

This chain links TRBV11-3 with TRBJ1-3; D gene unclear. The germline gives CDR1 SGHNT, CDR2 YENEEA. The CDR3 has 14 amino acids. V shed 4 bases and J shed 0 bases, with 7 bases lying between them. The CDR3 DNA reads TGTGCCAGCAGCTCACTGCGCTCTGGAAACACCATATATTTT. Amino acids: CASSSLRSGNTIYF.

CDR3 sequence (DNA): TGTGCCAGCAGTCCTGGGCCAGGGACTTCGCCCCAGCATTTT. Translation gives CASSPGPGTSPQHF. V gene TRBV6-5 combines with J gene TRBJ1-5; possible D gene TRBD1, 5 bases. V gave up 5 bases and J gave up 9 bases, with 17 bases separating them. This CDR3 region has 14 residues. Germline CDR1 MNHEY, CDR2 SVGAGI.

V gene TRBV12-3 or TRBV12-4 combines with J gene TRBJ1-3; D remains ambiguous. The CDR3 is made up of 11 amino acids. V lost 7 bases to trimming and J lost 4 bases, with 5 bases between them. The CDR3 loop is CASTQGNTIYF. The DNA for the CDR3 is TGTGCCAGCACCCAGGGAAACACCATATATTTT.

This chain uses TRBV6-4 with TRBJ1-5; 10 nucleotides line up with TRBD1. The CDR3 is 18 amino acids. V shed 0 bases, J shed 0 bases, and the junction held 5 bases outside the gene matches. CDR1 MRHNA and CDR2 SNTAGT come from the germline V gene. DNA of the CDR3: TGTGCCAGCAGTGACTCGGGGACAGGGGAGTATAGCAATCAGCCCCAGCATTTT. Its translation: CASSDSGTGEYSNQPQHF.

The chain employs TRBV28 and TRBJ1-3; D is uncertain. V was shortened by 2 bases and J by 3 bases, with 11 bases between the two germline ends. This CDR3 spans 15 amino acids. CDR1 MDHEN and CDR2 SYDVKM come from the germline V gene. The CDR3 reads CASSLEGTGGNTIYF. CDR3 nucleotides: TGTGCCAGCAGTTTAGAGGGCACGGGTGGAAACACCATATATTTT.

The rearrangement uses TRBV5-5 and TRBJ2-2, with a possible D match to TRBD2 (5 bases). Trimming removed 0 bases at V and 4 bases at J, with 10 bases between. CDR3 size: 15 residues. CDR1 is SGHKS, CDR2 YYEKEE, per germline (reference sequence). CDR3 sequence: CASSLDPRGTGELFF. The CDR3 region has the DNA TGTGCCAGCAGCTTGGACCCTCGGGGCACCGGGGAGCTGTTTTTT.

The V and J genes are TRBV6-5 and TRBJ2-7, with TRBD1 as a possible D gene (5 bases). This CDR3 contains 14 residues. Germline-derived CDR1 and CDR2 are MNHEY and SVGAGI. Trimming pared 4 bases from V and 5 bases from J, leaving 15 bases between. The CDR3, as DNA: TGTGCCAGCAGTTTAATAGGAGCAGGGAACGAGCAGTACTTC. It specifies CASSLIGAGNEQYF.

This clone turned up a few times. The rearrangement joins TRBV19 to TRBJ1-1; no clear D. The germline V and J ends were trimmed by 8 bases and 0 bases, with 10 bases remaining between them. Germline CDR1 LNHDA, CDR2 SQIVND (reference sequence). The CDR3 consists of 13 residues. CDR3: CASGPSMNTEAFF. In DNA form, the CDR3 reads TGTGCCAGTGGGCCCTCCATGAACACTGAAGCTTTCTTT.

For the CDR3, the DNA is TGTGCCAGCAGCTTAGTGTCCGAGTACAATGAGCAGTTCTTC. Translated, it gives CASSLVSEYNEQFF. The chain couples TRBV11-2 to TRBJ2-1, with D hard to call. The CDR3 is 14 amino acids. Per the germline V gene, CDR1 is SGHAT and CDR2 is FQNNGV. V shed 1 base and J shed 4 bases, with 8 bases lying between them.

The chain employs TRBV25-1 and TRBJ2-1; a possible D gene is TRBD2 (5 bases). CDR1 MGHDK and CDR2 SYGVNS come from the germline V gene. V was trimmed by 3 bases and J by 5 bases, leaving 8 bases between them. CDR3 size: 13 residues. CDR3 residues: CASSDTGDNEQFF. CDR3 coding DNA: TGTGCCAGCAGTGACACCGGGGACAATGAGCAGTTCTTC.

The chain recombines TRBV28 with TRBJ1-4; D perhaps matches TRBD1 (6 bases). V lost 5 bases, J lost 0 bases, and 13 bases lay in between. The CDR3 is 16 amino acids. Germline assignment: CDR1 MDHEN and CDR2 SYDVKM. CDR3 sequence (DNA): TGTGCCAGCAGTCCCAGAGGGACAACAACTAATGAAAAACTGTTTTTT. Translating it yields CASSPRGTTTNEKLFF.

The rearrangement links TRBV2 to TRBJ2-5; a weak D match, TRBD1 (5 bases). Germline V CDR1 and CDR2: SNHLY, FYNNEI. V was shortened by 6 bases and J by 1 base, with 12 bases between the two germline ends. The CDR3 runs 14 residues. The CDR3 coding sequence is TGTGCCAGCAGCTCCGATCAGGGCCAAGAGACCCAGTACTTC. It encodes CASSSDQGQETQYF. Full variable domain (rest looked up from reference TRBV2 and TRBJ2-5): EPEVTQTPSHQVTQMGQEVILRCVPISNHLYFYWYRQILGQKVEFLVSFYNNEISEKSEIFDDQFSVERPDGSNFTLKIRSTKLEDSAMYFCASSSDQGQETQYFGPGTRLLVL.